Following are 7 T cell receptor beta chains from one sample sequenced in a study of blood T cell repertoires in COVID-19. The repertoire was sequenced with immunoSEQ multiplex PCR; TCRdb's copy has only in-frame clones and lacks some. The table includes some 26,000 clones, around nine tenths detected once. Sequences were obtained from peripheral blood. These TCRs come from a human donor with active COVID-19. The donor label of this sample is uncertain.

This chain links TRBV10-1 with TRBJ2-7; 7 bases map to TRBD2. Per the germline V gene, CDR1 is WNHNN and CDR2 is SYGVQD (reference sequence). The CDR3 extends over 12 amino acids. Unmatched junction bases numbered 0, after V lost 0 bases and J lost 7 bases. The CDR3: CASSESGGEQYF. In nucleotides, the CDR3 is TGCGCCAGCAGTGAGTCGGGGGGGGAGCAGTACTTC.

V gene TRBV14 combines with J gene TRBJ2-7; no clear D gene. The CDR3 consists of 12 residues. Trimming pared 8 bases from V and 2 bases from J, leaving 10 bases between. CDR1 SGHDN and CDR2 FVKESK come from the germline V gene. CDR3 nucleotides: TGTGCCAGCGGCAGAGCGACCTACGAGCAGTACTTC. It encodes CASGRATYEQYF.

The V gene is TRBV29-1, the J gene TRBJ2-1, with TRBD1 identical over 8 bases. V dropped 3 bases and J dropped 7; count of bases not matched to a gene: 5. From germline, CDR1 is SQVTM and CDR2 ANQGSEA. The CDR3 is made up of 13 amino acids. CDR3 sequence (DNA): TGCAGCGTTGATGGACAGGGAACGAATGAGCAGTTCTTC. This codes for CSVDGQGTNEQFF.

The V and J genes are TRBV5-1 and TRBJ2-2; TRBD2 matches 7 bases. The CDR3 covers 15 residues. The germline V gene encodes CDR1 SGHRS and CDR2 YFSETQ. V lost 5 bases to trimming and J lost 3 bases; unmatched junction nucleotides: 7. CDR3 nucleotide sequence: TGCGCCAGCAGACGCGGGAGAGGAGACACCGGGGAGCTGTTTTTT. Translation gives CASRRGRGDTGELFF.

The J gene is TRBJ2-7, the V gene TRBV5-1; 7 bases map to TRBD2. Looked up from germline, CDR1 is SGHRS and CDR2 is YFSETQ. After removal of 4 bases from V and 4 bases from J, the junction contained 14 bases not matched to a gene. CDR3 size: 16 residues. The CDR3, as DNA: TGCGCCAGCAGCCCGGTTGGGGGGGAGGGCGTATACGAGCAGTACTTC. Its protein product is CASSPVGGEGVYEQYF.

The chain joins TRBV29-1 to TRBJ2-3, with TRBD2 matching 9 bases. CDR1 and CDR2 from the germline V gene are SQVTM and ANQGSEA. J was trimmed by 1 base and V by 8 bases; bases with no gene match: 4. The CDR3 runs 13 residues. The CDR3 sequence: CSHQREGTDTQYF. CDR3 nucleotide sequence: TGCAGCCATCAGCGGGAGGGCACAGATACGCAGTATTTT.

The V call is TRBV7-9, the J call TRBJ1-1; a possible D gene is TRBD1 (5 bases). CDR1 is SEHNR, CDR2 FQNEAQ, per germline (reference sequence). The length of the CDR3 is 14 residues. V gave up 9 bases and J gave up 5 bases, with 19 bases separating them. Here the CDR3 DNA reads TGTGCCAGTGGAGTAGGGGCGACGAGGACTGAAGCTTTCTTT. This translates into CASGVGATRTEAFF.